The clone carrying this T cell receptor beta chain has at least ten counts. The antigen is unknown. In germline, CDR1 is MNHEY, CDR2 SMNVEV (reference sequence). Trimming stripped 4 bases from V and 5 bases from J, with 7 bases between. The CDR3 has 12 amino acids. This sample was taken from a study of T cell repertoires in cytomegalovirus infection. Study information: Public TCR beta signature analysis indicated the presence of both CMV infection and matching HLA type.

In TCRdb, the reads were re-called with MiXCR into one record per CDR3 protein. The data contain some 300,000 distinct CDR3 sequences, around 10% of them singletons. General observations from the study: Ex vivo, HLA-C-restricted CMV-specific TCR beta clonotypes prevailed over the rest of the response.

The V gene is TRBV27, the J gene TRBJ2-3; D gene ambiguous. The sample comprised PBMCs. This clonotype was sampled from a human donor in good health (CMV status not recorded). Some clones in this sample may be carry-over from other donors' samples. For the CDR3, the DNA is TGTGCCAGCAGTTCCTTCCGAGATACGCAGTATTTT. This gives the protein CASSSFRDTQYF.